Listed below are T cell receptor beta chains from one sample, sequenced in a study of shared clonotypes between healthy human individuals. Method: immunoSEQ multiplex PCR; TCRdb's copy keeps in-frame clones and lacks some. This table holds 550,000 to 700,000 clones, roughly 73% found once. The specimen sequenced was memory CD4+ T cells sorted from blood. These receptors were taken from a woman aged 30 to 39 in good health. Each CDR3 is given with its conserved first and last residue. The D gene is left open where the match is weak. The size entry is marked missing in some rows and otherwise reads once, few, many or a size class.

D: TRBD2
size: .
length: 19
J: TRBJ2-3
V: TRBV7-9
CDR3: CASSFGLAGVPPTTDTQYF
DNA: TGTGCCAGCAGCTTCGGACTAGCGGGAGTACCACCAACCACAGATACGCAGTATTTT

D: TRBD1
size: .
length: 15
J: TRBJ2-1
V: TRBV4-1
CDR3: CASSLQGSLPNEQFF
DNA: TGCGCCAGCAGCCTACAGGGGTCCTTACCCAATGAGCAGTTCTTC

D: .
size: .
length: 11
J: TRBJ1-1
V: TRBV28
CDR3: CASSTLGEAFF
DNA: TGTGCCAGCAGTACCCTTGGGGAAGCTTTCTTT

D: .
size: .
length: 18
J: TRBJ1-1
V: TRBV19
CDR3: CASSIEGTQRLMNTEAFF
DNA: TGTGCCAGTAGTATAGAGGGGACCCAGCGGTTAATGAACACTGAAGCTTTCTTT

D: .
size: .
length: 14
J: TRBJ2-1
V: TRBV7-9
CDR3: CASSSQDMKNEQFF
DNA: TGTGCCAGCAGCTCTCAGGACATGAAGAATGAGCAGTTCTTC

D: .
size: .
length: 13
J: TRBJ2-3
V: TRBV6-6
CDR3: CASLYWETDTQYF
DNA: TGTGCCAGCCTATATTGGGAGACAGATACGCAGTATTTT

D: TRBD2
size: .
length: 18
J: TRBJ2-2
V: TRBV7-9
CDR3: CASSRGTSGTLTAGELFF
DNA: TGTGCCAGCAGCAGAGGGACTAGCGGGACACTAACGGCCGGGGAGCTGTTTTTT

D: TRBD1
size: once
length: 11
J: TRBJ1-1
V: TRBV20-1
CDR3: CSARTGGLAFF
DNA: TGCAGTGCCCGGACAGGGGGCTTGGCTTTCTTT

D: .
size: .
length: 15
J: TRBJ2-7
V: TRBV29-1
CDR3: CSVEDRTGFSYEQYF
DNA: TGCAGCGTTGAGGACCGCACAGGATTTTCCTACGAGCAGTACTTC

D: TRBD1
size: .
length: 14
J: TRBJ2-1
V: TRBV6-1
CDR3: CASEQGRSYNEQFF
DNA: TGTGCCAGCGAACAGGGGCGCTCCTACAATGAGCAGTTCTTC

D: .
size: .
length: 16
J: TRBJ1-1
V: TRBV5-1
CDR3: CASSARSGTVNTEAFF
DNA: TGCGCCAGCAGCGCCCGCTCCGGGACGGTGAACACTGAAGCTTTCTTT

D: .
size: once
length: 11
J: TRBJ2-7
V: TRBV5-5
CDR3: CASSINREQYF
DNA: TGTGCCAGCAGCATAAACAGGGAGCAGTACTTC

D: TRBD2
size: few
length: 15
J: TRBJ2-1
V: TRBV11-2
CDR3: CASSLGLAGGTEQFF
DNA: TGTGCCAGCAGCTTAGGTCTAGCGGGAGGTACTGAGCAGTTCTTC

D: .
size: .
length: 15
J: TRBJ1-5
V: TRBV19
CDR3: CASSIHRESNQPQHF
DNA: TGTGCCAGTAGTATCCACAGGGAAAGCAATCAGCCCCAGCATTTT

D: TRBD2
size: .
length: 12
J: TRBJ2-3
V: TRBV28
CDR3: CASTTTSGLQYF
DNA: TGTGCCAGCACCACGACTAGCGGGCTGCAGTATTTT

D: .
size: many
length: 16
J: TRBJ2-1
V: TRBV19
CDR3: CASSMSGRGKTSEQFF
DNA: TGTGCCAGTAGTATGAGTGGGAGAGGGAAAACAAGTGAGCAGTTCTTC

D: .
size: .
length: 17
J: TRBJ1-2
V: TRBV7-9
CDR3: CASSLAYGAQGGYGYTF
DNA: TGTGCCAGCAGCTTAGCGTATGGGGCTCAGGGCGGCTATGGCTACACCTTC

D: .
size: .
length: 12
J: TRBJ1-1
V: TRBV18
CDR3: CASSAGGTEAFF
DNA: TGTGCCAGCTCAGCGGGGGGCACTGAAGCTTTCTTT

D: .
size: .
length: 13
J: TRBJ2-2
V: TRBV11-2
CDR3: CASVRAIPGELFF
DNA: TGTGCCAGCGTGAGGGCTATTCCCGGGGAGCTGTTTTTT

D: TRBD1
size: .
length: 13
J: TRBJ2-5
V: TRBV5-1
CDR3: CASSPQGAETRYF
DNA: TGCGCCAGCAGCCCGCAGGGGGCCGAGACCCGGTACTTC

D: .
size: .
length: 10
J: TRBJ1-2
V: TRBV20-1
CDR3: CSAWGNGYTF
DNA: TGCAGTGCGTGGGGAAATGGCTACACCTTC

D: .
size: .
length: 15
J: TRBJ2-1
V: TRBV5-1
CDR3: CASSFSTGSYNEQFF
DNA: TGCGCCAGCAGCTTTAGTACGGGCTCCTACAATGAGCAGTTCTTC